This T cell receptor beta chain was observed in a study of blood T cells in healthy people across ages. General study points: Per-million-T-cell TCR beta diversity fell roughly linearly with age.

For the second PCR, which ran for about 6 to 12 cycles, a sample-barcoded 5' primer and a J-beta primer mix were used. Every cDNA molecule bore a tag from a template-switch adaptor containing 12 random nucleotides. TCRdb re-called the 5' RACE reads through MiXCR, storing one row per CDR3 protein. The sample carries 660,000 or so distinct CDR3 sequences, 45% to 65% recorded once. The extraction recovered at least 5 micrograms of total RNA per sample. Remarks on this clonotype: The antigen remains unidentified.

Germline V CDR1 and CDR2: DFQATT, SNEGSKA (reference sequence). The V gene end was trimmed by 7 bases and the J gene end by 4 bases; junction bases not matched to a gene: 16. The CDR3 contains 17 residues. This chain uses TRBV20-1 with TRBJ1-2; 12 bases fit TRBD1. The sequencing input was blood. This TCR came from a man in his sixties in good health. The DNA of the CDR3 is TGCAGTGTACTCGCTGCGGGACAGGGGGCCTCCGGCTATGGCTACACCTTC. Translating gives CSVLAAGQGASGYGYTF.